This TCR beta chain was profiled in a study of blood T cell repertoires in COVID-19. Study-level information: Nucleic acid was either cDNA or gDNA, and it came from T cells, B-cell-depleted T cells, or PBMCs.

Patients of the Seattle cohort, enrolled during active infection, were followed longitudinally. Produced via immunoSEQ multiplex PCR; TCRdb's table is partial and in-frame only. The sample consists of some 120,000 clones, 90% to 95% of them appearing once. With 2 bases removed from V and 4 bases from J, the gap between germline ends came to 12 bases. From germline, CDR1 is SSHAT and CDR2 FNYEAQ (reference sequence). This CDR3 is built from 15 residues. The V gene is TRBV7-7, the J gene TRBJ2-1, with D possibly TRBD2 on 6 matching bases. The sequence came from a man aged 50-59 years with COVID-19, enrolled during active disease. Sequencing input: peripheral blood. The CDR3 region has the DNA TGTGCCAGCAGCTTAATGGGGGGTTCATACAATGAGCAGTTCTTC. Its translation: CASSLMGGSYNEQFF.